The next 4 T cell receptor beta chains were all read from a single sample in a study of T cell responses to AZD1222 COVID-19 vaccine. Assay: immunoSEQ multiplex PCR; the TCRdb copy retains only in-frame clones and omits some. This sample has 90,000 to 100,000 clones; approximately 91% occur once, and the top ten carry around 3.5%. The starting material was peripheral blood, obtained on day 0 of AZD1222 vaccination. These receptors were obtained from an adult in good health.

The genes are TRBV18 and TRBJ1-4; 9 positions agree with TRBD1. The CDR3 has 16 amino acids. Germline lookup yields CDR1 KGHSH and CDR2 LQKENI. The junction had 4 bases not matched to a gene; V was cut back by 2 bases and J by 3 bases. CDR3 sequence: CASSPATGGSNEKLFF. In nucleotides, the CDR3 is TGTGCCAGCTCACCAGCAACAGGGGGCTCTAATGAAAAACTGTTTTTT.

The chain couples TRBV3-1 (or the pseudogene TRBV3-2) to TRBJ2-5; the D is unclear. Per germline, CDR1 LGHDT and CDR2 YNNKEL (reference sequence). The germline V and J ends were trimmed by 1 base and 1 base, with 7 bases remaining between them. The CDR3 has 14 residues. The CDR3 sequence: CASSQGSTQETQYF. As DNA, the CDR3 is TGTGCCAGCAGCCAAGGTTCTACCCAAGAGACCCAGTACTTC.

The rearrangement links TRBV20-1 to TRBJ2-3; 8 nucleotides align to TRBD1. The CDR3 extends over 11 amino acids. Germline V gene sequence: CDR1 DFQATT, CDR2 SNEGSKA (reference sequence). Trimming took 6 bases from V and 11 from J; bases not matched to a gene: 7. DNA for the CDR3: TGCAGTGCAGACACAGGGGGAGGGCAGTATTTT. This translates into CSADTGGGQYF.

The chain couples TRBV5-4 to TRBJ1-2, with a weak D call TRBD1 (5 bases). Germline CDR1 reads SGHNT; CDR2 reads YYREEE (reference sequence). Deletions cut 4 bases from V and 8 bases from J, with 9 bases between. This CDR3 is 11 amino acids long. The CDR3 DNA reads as TGTGCCAGCAGCCCAGGGTGGGGCTACACCTTC. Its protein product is CASSPGWGYTF.